This entry concerns a single T cell receptor beta chain. Its antigen is unknown. The data stem from a study of cytomegalovirus exposure and HLA in healthy donors. Study-wide results and caveats: Looking again later, the authors saw that most CMV-associated TCR beta chains seemed HLA-restricted.

PCR used 60 Vbeta primers and 13 Jbeta primers. Study processing details: An analysis that came later counted approximately 76 million unique TCR beta chains, about 10 million shared. Using immunoSEQ multiplex PCR, the repertoire was profiled, and TCRdb retains in-frame clones only, with some absent. V and J calls and clone size follow that table, whereas D and trimming were derived from the DNA. The profile shows 65,000 to 90,000 clones, about two thirds of them singletons. Per germline, CDR1 SEHNR and CDR2 FQNEAQ (reference sequence). V lost 2 bases and J lost 1, with 18 bases in between. The CDR3 covers 19 residues.

The sample comprised PBMCs. The rearrangement joins TRBV7-9 to TRBJ2-6, with a weak D call TRBD1 (6 bases). This clonotype was obtained from a woman in her forties in good health and CMV-seropositive. Here the CDR3 DNA reads TGTGCCAGCAGCTTAAGGGCAGGGGAAGATGTATCTGGGGCCAACGTCCTGACTTTC. Translation: CASSLRAGEDVSGANVLTF.